This T cell receptor beta chain was sequenced in a study of technical replicates of blood from several donors. Data came from immunoSEQ multiplex PCR; TCRdb stores just in-frame clones and leaves some out. The data show about 53,000 clones, just over 85% seen once. V lost 4 bases and J 4 bases, leaving 12 bases between the germline ends. Per the germline V gene, CDR1 is SQVTM and CDR2 is ANQGSEA. This CDR3 is built from 13 residues. This clonotype was sampled from a human donor in good health. Some clones in this sample may be carry-over from other donors' samples. Sequencing used PBMCs. The rearrangement links TRBV29-1 to TRBJ2-3; D is unclear. The CDR3 DNA reads as TGCAGCGTTGTCCCGGTATTGGCAGATACGCAGTATTTT. It translates to CSVVPVLADTQYF.